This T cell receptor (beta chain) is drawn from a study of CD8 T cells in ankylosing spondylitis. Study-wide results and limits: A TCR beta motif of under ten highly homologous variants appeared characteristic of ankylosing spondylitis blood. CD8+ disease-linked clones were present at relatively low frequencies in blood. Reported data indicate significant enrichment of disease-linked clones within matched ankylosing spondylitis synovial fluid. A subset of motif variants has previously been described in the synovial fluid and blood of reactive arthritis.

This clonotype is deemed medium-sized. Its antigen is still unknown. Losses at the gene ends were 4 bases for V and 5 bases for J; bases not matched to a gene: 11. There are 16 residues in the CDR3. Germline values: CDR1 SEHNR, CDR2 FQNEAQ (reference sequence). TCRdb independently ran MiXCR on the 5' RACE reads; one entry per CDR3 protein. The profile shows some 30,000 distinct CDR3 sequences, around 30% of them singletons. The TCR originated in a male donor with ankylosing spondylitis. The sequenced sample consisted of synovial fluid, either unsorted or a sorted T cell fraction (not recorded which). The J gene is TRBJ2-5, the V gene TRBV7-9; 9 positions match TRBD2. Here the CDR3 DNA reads TGTGCCAGCAGCTCTGCTCGCGGGAGGGCAGGGGAGACCCAGTACTTC. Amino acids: CASSSARGRAGETQYF.